The 19 T cell receptor beta chains below all came from one sample that was sequenced in a study of identical twins. From the 5' RACE reads, TCRdb called clonotypes with MiXCR, one entry per CDR3 protein. The sample records 450,000 or so distinct CDR3 sequences, under 20% being singletons. Material for sequencing was naive T cells sorted from blood. The receptor set was obtained from a man between 45 and 60 years old in good health.

V is TRBV20-1 and J is TRBJ1-5; 12 nucleotides match TRBD1. The CDR3 is 14 amino acids. Looked up from germline, CDR1 is DFQATT and CDR2 is SNEGSKA (reference sequence). V shed 6 bases, J shed 1 base, and the junction held 1 base outside the gene matches. The DNA for the CDR3 is TGCAGTGCGGGACAGGGGGCAAGCAATCAGCCCCAGCATTTT. The encoded protein is CSAGQGASNQPQHF.

This chain connects TRBV20-1 to TRBJ2-1; no clear D. The CDR3 has 13 residues. Germline V gene lookup returns CDR1 DFQATT and CDR2 SNEGSKA (reference sequence). V was shortened by 6 bases and J by 0 bases, with 9 bases between the two germline ends. CDR3 sequence (DNA): TGCAGTGCCAAAGCGAGCTCCTACAATGAGCAGTTCTTC. This gives the protein CSAKASSYNEQFF.

This clonotype was counted a few times. This rearrangement joins TRBV6-1 to TRBJ2-1; the match to TRBD2 covers 10 bases. Germline lookup yields CDR1 MNHNS and CDR2 SASEGT. The length of the CDR3 is 15 residues. After removal of 5 bases from V and 1 base from J, the junction contained 2 bases not matched to a gene. The chain's CDR3 is CASSISGGSYNEQFF. The CDR3, as DNA: TGTGCCAGCAGTATTAGCGGGGGGTCCTACAATGAGCAGTTCTTC.

The gene calls are TRBV12-3 or TRBV12-4 and TRBJ2-3, with D maybe TRBD2 (6 bases). Between the trimmed V and J ends, which lost 4 bases and 1 base, there was a span of 24 bases. The CDR3 covers 19 residues. CDR3 DNA: TGTGCCAGCAGTTCCCATGCGGGGAGGTTTAGTGTAGGCACAGATACGCAGTATTTT. It translates to CASSSHAGRFSVGTDTQYF.

The sample holds a few counts of this clonotype. The gene calls are TRBV28 and TRBJ1-2; D call uncertain. This CDR3 is built from 15 residues. Germline CDR1 reads MDHEN; CDR2 reads SYDVKM. V shed 1 base and J shed 8 bases, with 17 bases lying between them. DNA for the CDR3: TGTGCCAGCAGTTTATTCGCCGGCGACAAGGGAGGCTACACCTTC. This translates into CASSLFAGDKGGYTF.

This clonotype appeared many times. V is TRBV20-1 and J is TRBJ2-7; D is uncertain. Trimming pared 4 bases from V and 6 bases from J, leaving 10 bases between. The germline V gene encodes CDR1 DFQATT and CDR2 SNEGSKA (reference sequence). The CDR3 is 11 residues long. The CDR3 protein is CSAKTMLEQYF. The CDR3 DNA sequence: TGCAGTGCTAAGACCATGCTCGAGCAGTACTTC.

The J gene is TRBJ2-2, the V gene TRBV28; TRBD1 aligns across 9 bases. The CDR3 spans 16 residues. The J segment lost 5 bases and the V segment lost 3 bases, leaving 7 bases of the junction unmatched. Germline CDR1 MDHEN, CDR2 SYDVKM. CDR3 DNA sequence: TGTGCCAGCAGTTTTCTCGGGACAGGGACGACCGGGGAGCTGTTTTTT. Amino acids: CASSFLGTGTTGELFF.

This clonotype was counted a few times. The chain employs TRBV4-3 and TRBJ2-7; 8 nucleotides match TRBD1. Germline loops: CDR1 LGHNA, CDR2 YSLEER. The CDR3 extends over 15 amino acids. After removal of 3 bases from V and 2 bases from J, the junction contained 6 bases not matched to a gene. Here the CDR3 reads CASSQSRTGTYEQYF. The CDR3 nucleotides read TGCGCCAGCAGCCAGAGCCGGACAGGGACCTACGAGCAGTACTTC.

The J gene is TRBJ2-1, the V gene TRBV20-1; 10 nucleotides match TRBD2. Germline CDR1 reads DFQATT; CDR2 reads SNEGSKA (reference sequence). With V trimmed by 0 bases and J by 3 bases, 14 bases remained unmatched. This CDR3 comprises 19 residues. The CDR3 DNA reads as TGCAGTGCTAGAGATCCAGGACTAGCGGTACGATTTAACTACAATGAGCAGTTCTTC. Encoded protein: CSARDPGLAVRFNYNEQFF.

The genes are TRBV4-2 and TRBJ2-7, with D tentatively TRBD1 or TRBD2 (6 bases each). The CDR3 is made up of 14 amino acids. CDR1 LGHNA and CDR2 YNFKEQ come from the germline V gene. V lost 0 bases and J lost 8, with 14 bases in between. CDR3 DNA sequence: TGTGCCAGCAGCCAAGATGGTATAGGGGGGAAGCAGTACTTC. It translates to CASSQDGIGGKQYF.

This chain links TRBV12-3 or TRBV12-4 with TRBJ1-4; unclear D gene. This CDR3 has 16 residues. V lost 5 bases and J 10 bases, leaving 23 bases between the germline ends. The CDR3 DNA sequence: TGTGCCAGCAGTACCTCTCGCCGGACGGGGTTAAGAAAACTGTTTTTT. Its protein is CASSTSRRTGLRKLFF.

This clonotype has ten or more counts. This chain uses TRBV12-3 or TRBV12-4 with TRBJ1-6; the D is unclear. With 1 base removed from V and 10 bases from J, the gap between germline ends came to 8 bases. This CDR3 is built from 13 residues. The CDR3 sequence is CASSLGPWSPLHF. The CDR3 DNA follows: TGTGCCAGCAGTTTAGGGCCATGGTCACCCCTCCACTTT.

The chain employs TRBV12-3 or TRBV12-4 and TRBJ2-7; 8 bases agree with TRBD2. The CDR3 extends over 15 amino acids. Losses at the gene ends were 5 bases for V and 0 bases for J; bases not matched to a gene: 6. The CDR3, as DNA: TGTGCCAGCAGTCCAAGCGGGAGTGTCTCCTACGAGCAGTACTTC. It yields the protein CASSPSGSVSYEQYF.

The table lists this clonotype with a few counts. Here the CDR3 reads CSTRTALSNQPQHF. As DNA, the CDR3 is TGCAGTACAAGGACGGCTCTTAGCAATCAGCCCCAGCATTTT. The gene calls are TRBV20-1 and TRBJ1-5; the D is unclear. Trimming took 8 bases from V and 0 from J, leaving 14 bases between them. The germline V gene has CDR1 DFQATT and CDR2 SNEGSKA (reference sequence). The CDR3 is 14 residues long.

The chain links TRBV5-1 to TRBJ2-5, with a weak D call TRBD2 (5 bases). The CDR3 consists of 14 residues. The germline V gene has CDR1 SGHRS and CDR2 YFSETQ. V lost 4 bases and J lost 5, with 15 bases in between. CDR3 bases: TGCGCCAGCAGCCCGGATTCCCCGGGGGAGACCCAGTACTTC. This gives the protein CASSPDSPGETQYF.

The V call is TRBV6-1, the J call TRBJ1-1, with D perhaps TRBD1 (5 bases). Germline V lookup: CDR1 MNHNS, CDR2 SASEGT. V was clipped by 6 bases and J by 4 bases, with 12 bases between them. CDR3 length: 13 residues. The CDR3 here is CASRLGRRTEAFF. CDR3 nucleotides: TGTGCCAGCAGACTGGGACGGCGCACTGAAGCTTTCTTT.

This chain connects TRBV30 to TRBJ1-5; D is possibly TRBD1 (6 bases). With 2 bases removed from V and 2 bases from J, the gap between germline ends came to 7 bases. This CDR3 region has 13 residues. The germline V gene encodes CDR1 GTSNPN and CDR2 SVGIG (reference sequence). DNA of the CDR3: TGTGCCTGGAGTCCAGGGGGCAATCAGCCCCAGCATTTT. Its protein product is CAWSPGGNQPQHF.

This sequence joins TRBV9 and TRBJ2-1, with D perhaps matching TRBD2 (6 bases). The CDR3 consists of 15 residues. Trimming stripped 0 bases from V and 0 bases from J, with 7 bases between. CDR1 and CDR2 from the germline V gene are SGDLS and YYNGEE. CDR3 in DNA: TGTGCCAGCAGCGTAGCGGGAGACTCCTACAATGAGCAGTTCTTC. It codes for CASSVAGDSYNEQFF.

The CDR3 spells CASSSTRTGGNTIYF. The CDR3 nucleotides read TGTGCCAGCAGTTCTACCCGGACAGGGGGAAACACCATATATTTT. This sequence joins TRBV6-5 and TRBJ1-3, with 8 bases fitting TRBD1. Trimming cost V 4 bases and J 4 bases; bases outside gene matches: 6. Germline V lookup: CDR1 MNHEY, CDR2 SVGAGI. The length of the CDR3 is 15 residues.